The TCR beta chain under discussion was sequenced for a study of cytomegalovirus exposure and HLA in healthy donors. Study-wide background: Of over 300 genotyped donors, around 76% clustered with self-reported Caucasian donors.

PCR employed 60 Vbeta and 13 Jbeta primers. The repertoire was sequenced with immunoSEQ multiplex PCR; TCRdb's copy has only in-frame clones and lacks some. Among some 150,000 clones listed, 65% to 85% were seen once. Study-wide results and limits: The authors assumed roughly uniform sequencing depth across donors for presence/absence analyses.

The V end lost 4 bases, the J end lost 0 bases, and 9 bases lay between the germline ends. CDR3 length: 14 residues. Germline CDR1 and CDR2: SNHLY and FYNNEI. A single count supports this clone. What it recognizes is unknown. This clonotype originated in a male donor in good health and CMV-seronegative. Sequences were obtained from PBMCs. The gene calls are TRBV2 and TRBJ2-5; D is uncertain. The CDR3 nucleotides are TGTGCCAGCAGTGTATCGCAGTACCAAGAGACCCAGTACTTC. It codes for CASSVSQYQETQYF.